The 2 T cell receptor beta chains given below trace back to one sample, sequenced in a study of blood T cell repertoires in COVID-19. Clones were sequenced by immunoSEQ multiplex PCR, and TCRdb holds only the in-frame ones, with some missing. The table lists 65,000 to 75,000 clones, more than 90% of them singletons. The sequencing sample was made of peripheral blood. The receptors were sampled from a man aged 50 to 59 with acute or convalescent COVID-19.

V gene TRBV7-9 combines with J gene TRBJ1-1, with 7 bases fitting TRBD1. From germline, CDR1 is SEHNR and CDR2 FQNEAQ (reference sequence). V shed 7 bases and J 0 bases; nucleotides not matched to a gene: 17. The CDR3 runs to 18 residues. The CDR3 region has the DNA TGTGCCAGCAACTTCCCGTGGGACAGTAATTTCATGAACACTGAAGCTTTCTTT. Its translation is CASNFPWDSNFMNTEAFF.

The J gene is TRBJ2-5, the V gene TRBV27; maybe TRBD1 (6 bases). The CDR3 loop spans 17 amino acids. Germline CDR1 MNHEY, CDR2 SMNVEV (reference sequence). V was trimmed by 0 bases and J by 2 bases, leaving 16 bases between them. The CDR3 sequence is CASSLSGDRPLQETQYF. CDR3 in DNA: TGTGCCAGCAGTTTATCGGGTGACAGGCCCCTTCAAGAGACCCAGTACTTC.